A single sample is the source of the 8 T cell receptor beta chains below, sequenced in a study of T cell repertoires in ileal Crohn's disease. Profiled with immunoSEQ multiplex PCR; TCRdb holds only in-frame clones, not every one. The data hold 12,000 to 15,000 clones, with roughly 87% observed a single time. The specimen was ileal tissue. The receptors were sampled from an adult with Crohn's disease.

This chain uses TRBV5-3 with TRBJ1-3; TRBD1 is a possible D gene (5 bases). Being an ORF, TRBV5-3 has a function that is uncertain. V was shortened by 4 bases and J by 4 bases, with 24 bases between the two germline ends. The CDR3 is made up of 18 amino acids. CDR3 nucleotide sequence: TGTGCCAGAAGCCCTACAGTCAAATTGGGGCCTAACGGAAACACCATATATTTT. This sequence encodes CARSPTVKLGPNGNTIYF.

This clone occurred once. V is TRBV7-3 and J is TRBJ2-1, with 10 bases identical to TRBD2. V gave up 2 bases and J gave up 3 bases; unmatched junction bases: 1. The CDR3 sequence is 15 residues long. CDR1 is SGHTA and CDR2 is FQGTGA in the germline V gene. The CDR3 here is CASSLGTSDYNEQFF. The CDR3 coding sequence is TGTGCCAGCAGCTTAGGGACTAGCGACTACAATGAGCAGTTCTTC. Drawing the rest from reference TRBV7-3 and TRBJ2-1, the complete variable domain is GAGVSQTPSNKVTEKGKYVELRCDPISGHTALYWYRQSLGQGPEFLIYFQGTGAADDSGLPNDRFFAVRPEGSVSTLKIQRTERGDSAVYLCASSLGTSDYNEQFFGPGTRLTVL.

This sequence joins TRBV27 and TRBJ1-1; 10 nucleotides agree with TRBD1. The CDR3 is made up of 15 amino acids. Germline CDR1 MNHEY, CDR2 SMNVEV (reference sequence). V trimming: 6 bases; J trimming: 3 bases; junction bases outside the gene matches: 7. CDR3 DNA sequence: TGTGCCAGCAGCCCGGACAGGGGGAAGTACACTGAAGCTTTCTTT. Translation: CASSPDRGKYTEAFF.

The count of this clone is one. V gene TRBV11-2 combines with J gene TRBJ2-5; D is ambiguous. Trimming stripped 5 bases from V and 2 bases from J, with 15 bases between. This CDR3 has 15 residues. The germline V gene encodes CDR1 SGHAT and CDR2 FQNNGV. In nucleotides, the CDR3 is TGTGCCAGCAGCCCCCAAGAAGCGCTACAAGAGACCCAGTACTTC. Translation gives CASSPQEALQETQYF.

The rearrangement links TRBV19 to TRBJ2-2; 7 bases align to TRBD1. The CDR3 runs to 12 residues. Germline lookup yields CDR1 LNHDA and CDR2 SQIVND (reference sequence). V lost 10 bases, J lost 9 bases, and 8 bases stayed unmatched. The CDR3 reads CATETGARELFF. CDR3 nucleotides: TGTGCCACAGAAACAGGGGCCCGGGAGCTGTTTTTT. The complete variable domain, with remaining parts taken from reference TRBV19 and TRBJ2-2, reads DGGITQSPKYLFRKEGQNVTLSCEQNLNHDAMYWYRQDPGQGLRLIYYSQIVNDFQKGDIAEGYSVSREKKESFPLTVTSAQKNPTAFYLCATETGARELFFGEGSRLTVL.

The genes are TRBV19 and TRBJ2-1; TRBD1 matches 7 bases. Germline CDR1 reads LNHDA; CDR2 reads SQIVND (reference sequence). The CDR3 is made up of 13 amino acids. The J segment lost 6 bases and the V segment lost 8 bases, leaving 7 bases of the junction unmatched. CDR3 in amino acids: CASHITGVNEQFF. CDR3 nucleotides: TGTGCCAGTCACATCACAGGGGTCAATGAGCAGTTCTTC.

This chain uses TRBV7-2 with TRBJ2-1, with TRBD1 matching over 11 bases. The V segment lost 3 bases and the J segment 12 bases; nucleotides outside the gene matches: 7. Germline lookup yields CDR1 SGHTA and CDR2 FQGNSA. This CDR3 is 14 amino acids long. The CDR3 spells CASSFGTGGTRQFF. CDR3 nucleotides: TGTGCCAGCAGCTTTGGGACAGGGGGAACTAGGCAGTTCTTC.

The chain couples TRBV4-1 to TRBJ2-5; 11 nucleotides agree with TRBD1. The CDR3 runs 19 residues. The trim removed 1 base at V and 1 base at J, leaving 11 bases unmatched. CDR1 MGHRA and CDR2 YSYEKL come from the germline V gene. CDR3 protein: CASSQGGQGARLSQETQYF. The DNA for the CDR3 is TGCGCCAGCAGCCAAGGCGGACAGGGGGCTCGTTTGTCCCAAGAGACCCAGTACTTC.